Shown below are 28 T cell receptor beta chains from a single sample sequenced in a study of blood T cell repertoires in COVID-19. Method: immunoSEQ multiplex PCR; TCRdb's copy keeps in-frame clones and lacks some. Found here are about 210,000 clones, around 84% of them singletons; the top ten hold 3% to 3.5%. The sample taken for sequencing was PBMCs or T cells enriched from blood (not recorded which). All receptors come from a woman aged 25 to 39 who had been exposed to COVID-19.

The chain joins TRBV30 to TRBJ1-6, with a possible D match to TRBD1 (5 bases). This CDR3 region has 13 residues. V lost 1 base, J lost 11 bases, and 12 bases lay in between. The germline CDR1 and CDR2 sequences are GTSNPN and SVGIG (reference sequence). DNA for the CDR3: TGTGCCTGGAGTGATTCGGGGGTTCCACCCCTCCACTTT. Amino acid sequence: CAWSDSGVPPLHF.

This clone was detected only a few times. The rearrangement joins TRBV20-1 to TRBJ1-2, with D unclear. CDR1 and CDR2 from the germline V gene are DFQATT and SNEGSKA (reference sequence). CDR3 size: 11 residues. V gave up 8 bases and J gave up 8 bases, with 15 bases separating them. The CDR3 is CSTTTPEGYTF. CDR3 DNA sequence: TGCAGTACTACAACACCGGAGGGCTACACCTTC.

The CDR3 here is CASSYQGRTWSSYEQYF. CDR3 in DNA: TGTGCCAGCAGTTACCAAGGACGGACATGGAGCTCCTACGAGCAGTACTTC. The chain links TRBV6-2 or TRBV6-3 to TRBJ2-7; D is perhaps TRBD1 (5 bases). The V gene lost 2 bases and the J gene lost 0 bases, with 17 bases spanning the gap. CDR3 length equals 17 residues. CDR1 MNHEY and CDR2 SVGEGT come from the germline V gene.

The V and J genes are TRBV13 and TRBJ1-4, with 7 bases aligning to TRBD1. This CDR3 comprises 13 residues. The trim removed 4 bases at V and 6 bases at J, leaving 2 bases unmatched. CDR1 and CDR2 (germline): PRHDT, FYEKMQ (reference sequence). CDR3 amino acids: CASSSGTDEKLFF. The DNA for the CDR3 is TGTGCCAGCAGCTCCGGGACAGATGAAAAACTGTTTTTT.

The chain uses TRBV5-5 and TRBJ1-2; 9 nucleotides agree with TRBD1. The V segment lost 4 bases and the J segment 4 bases; nucleotides outside the gene matches: 5. Germline CDR1 SGHKS, CDR2 YYEKEE (reference sequence). The CDR3 spans 14 residues. CDR3 residues: CASSPETGGYGYTF. CDR3 coding DNA: TGTGCCAGCAGCCCGGAGACAGGGGGCTATGGCTACACCTTC.

This clone is a singleton in its sample. This rearrangement joins TRBV19 to TRBJ2-5; 9 positions agree with TRBD2. V was pared by 4 bases and J by 7 bases, with 13 bases of the junction left unmatched. CDR1 is LNHDA and CDR2 is SQIVND in the germline V gene (reference sequence). This CDR3 is 16 amino acids long. The CDR3 DNA is TGTGCCAGTAGTACCCCCGTGGTAGCGGGGGTTGGGACCCAGTACTTC. Amino acid sequence: CASSTPVVAGVGTQYF.

The J gene is TRBJ1-1, the V gene TRBV7-3, with D maybe TRBD1 (6 bases). The V gene lost 0 bases and the J gene lost 7 bases, with 9 bases spanning the gap. Germline values: CDR1 SGHTA, CDR2 FQGTGA. This CDR3 contains 13 residues. DNA for the CDR3: TGTGCCAGCAGCTTAACGGACAGAGGTGAAGCTTTCTTT. This encodes CASSLTDRGEAFF.

This chain connects TRBV29-1 to TRBJ2-2; a possible D gene is TRBD1 (6 bases). V lost 4 bases and J 7 bases, leaving 10 bases between the germline ends. Germline CDR1 reads SQVTM; CDR2 reads ANQGSEA. The CDR3 sequence is 12 residues long. CDR3: CSVGSGDGELFF. The CDR3 DNA reads TGCAGCGTTGGGTCAGGGGACGGGGAGCTGTTTTTT.

The chain recombines TRBV18 with TRBJ2-1, with a tentative D call TRBD2 (5 bases). Trimming left V 4 bases short and J 0 bases short, with 10 bases between. Germline V gene sequence: CDR1 KGHSH, CDR2 LQKENI. CDR3 length: 15 residues. The CDR3 region has the DNA TGTGCCAGCTCACTCACGGGGTTCTCCTACAATGAGCAGTTCTTC. It is translated as CASSLTGFSYNEQFF.

The chain has TRBV4-1 and TRBJ2-5; 12 bases are shared with TRBD2. Germline CDR1 is MGHRA and CDR2 is YSYEKL. Trimming took 1 base from V and 2 from J; bases not matched to a gene: 8. The CDR3 sequence is 18 residues long. The CDR3 reads CASSQALKTSGGQETQYF. In DNA form, the CDR3 reads TGCGCCAGCAGCCAAGCACTTAAGACTAGCGGGGGACAAGAGACCCAGTACTTC.

The rearrangement uses TRBV9 and TRBJ2-7, with TRBD2 identical over 10 bases. The CDR3 spans 15 residues. Germline V lookup: CDR1 SGDLS, CDR2 YYNGEE. V lost 0 bases, J lost 4 bases, and 4 bases stayed unmatched. CDR3 loop: CASSVGASGGYEQYF. CDR3 sequence (DNA): TGTGCCAGCAGCGTAGGAGCTAGCGGGGGTTACGAGCAGTACTTC.

The V and J genes are TRBV27 and TRBJ2-5, with a possible D match to TRBD1 (8 bases). Per germline, CDR1 MNHEY and CDR2 SMNVEV (reference sequence). With 4 bases removed from V and 6 bases from J, the gap between germline ends came to 18 bases. This CDR3 spans 15 amino acids. The CDR3 loop reads CASSSSDREGKTQYF. CDR3 DNA: TGTGCCAGCAGTTCGTCGGACAGGGAGGGGAAGACCCAGTACTTC.

The chain carries TRBV29-1 and TRBJ2-1, with D hard to call. The CDR3 runs to 11 residues. Germline CDR1 SQVTM, CDR2 ANQGSEA. V lost 3 bases to trimming and J lost 6 bases, with 6 bases between them. CDR3 sequence reads: CSVDPGNEQFF. The CDR3, as DNA: TGCAGCGTTGATCCGGGCAATGAGCAGTTCTTC.

The chain couples TRBV6-5 to TRBJ1-5; tentatively, D is TRBD1 (6 bases). Trimming pared 6 bases from V and 3 bases from J, leaving 12 bases between. This CDR3 contains 14 residues. Germline CDR1 is MNHEY and CDR2 is SVGAGI. CDR3: CASRGHGYNQPQHF. CDR3 nucleotides: TGTGCCAGCAGGGGACATGGGTACAATCAGCCCCAGCATTTT.

The table lists this clone with a count of one. The chain links TRBV18 to TRBJ2-7, with a tentative D call TRBD2 (6 bases). There are 11 residues in the CDR3. V was shortened by 5 bases and J by 5 bases, with 7 bases between the two germline ends. Germline CDR1 KGHSH, CDR2 LQKENI. For the CDR3, the DNA is TGTGCCAGCTCATGGGGGGACGAGCAGTACTTC. Residues: CASSWGDEQYF. Based on the CDR3 plus reference TRBV18 and TRBJ2-7, the full variable domain is NAGVMQNPRHLVRRRGQEARLRCSPMKGHSHVYWYRQLPEEGLKFMVYLQKENIIDESGMPKERFSAEFPKEGPSILRIQQVVRGDSAAYFCASSWGDEQYFGPGTRLTVT.

In its sample, this clone was seen a few times. The chain recombines TRBV2 with TRBJ2-7; perhaps TRBD1 as D (5 bases). CDR3 size: 13 residues. Germline CDR1 and CDR2: SNHLY and FYNNEI. V lost 3 bases, J lost 3 bases, and 9 bases lay in between. CDR3 in amino acids: CASSDGHDYEQYF. DNA for the CDR3: TGTGCCAGCAGTGATGGACACGACTACGAGCAGTACTTC. Full variable domain (missing parts from reference TRBV2 and TRBJ2-7): EPEVTQTPSHQVTQMGQEVILRCVPISNHLYFYWYRQILGQKVEFLVSFYNNEISEKSEIFDDQFSVERPDGSNFTLKIRSTKLEDSAMYFCASSDGHDYEQYFGPGTRLTVT.

The chain links TRBV19 to TRBJ2-2; 11 nucleotides align to TRBD2. The CDR3 loop spans 17 amino acids. Germline V gene lookup returns CDR1 LNHDA and CDR2 SQIVND (reference sequence). V lost 3 bases, J lost 2 bases, and 5 bases stayed unmatched. CDR3 loop: CASSIASGGPNTGELFF. The CDR3 bases are TGTGCCAGTAGTATTGCTAGCGGGGGGCCCAACACCGGGGAGCTGTTTTTT. Supplemented by reference TRBV19 and TRBJ2-2, the full variable domain reads DGGITQSPKYLFRKEGQNVTLSCEQNLNHDAMYWYRQDPGQGLRLIYYSQIVNDFQKGDIAEGYSVSREKKESFPLTVTSAQKNPTAFYLCASSIASGGPNTGELFFGEGSRLTVL.

The chain links TRBV9 to TRBJ2-1, with TRBD2 matching 13 bases. This CDR3 is built from 17 residues. Germline CDR1 is SGDLS and CDR2 is YYNGEE. V was pared by 0 bases and J by 5 bases, with 5 bases of the junction left unmatched. CDR3 loop: CASSVGTSGGPNNEQFF. DNA for the CDR3: TGTGCCAGCAGCGTAGGGACTAGCGGGGGCCCGAACAATGAGCAGTTCTTC.

V and J are TRBV21-1 and TRBJ2-1; TRBD2 was called by the table and not checked on the DNA. TRBV21-1 is given as a pseudogene. The CDR3 covers 17 residues. CDR3 bases: TGTGCCAGCAGCAAAGCGGGTGGGACTAGAATATCGACTGAGCAGTTCTTC. Its translation: CASSKAGGTRISTEQFF.

In its sample, this clone was seen once. The chain employs TRBV30 and TRBJ1-4, with a possible D match to TRBD1 (5 bases). Germline CDR1 is GTSNPN and CDR2 is SVGIG (reference sequence). The CDR3 contains 14 residues. The V gene lost 3 bases and the J gene lost 3 bases, with 11 bases spanning the gap. The CDR3 bases are TGTGCCTGGAGCTTCGGGGGGGCTAATGAAAAACTGTTTTTT. The encoded protein is CAWSFGGANEKLFF.

The chain couples TRBV9 to TRBJ2-5, with 10 bases fitting TRBD1. V was pared by 3 bases and J by 5 bases, with 7 bases of the junction left unmatched. CDR1 and CDR2 (germline): SGDLS, YYNGEE. CDR3 length: 15 amino acids. CDR3: CASSGDRGRWETQYF. CDR3 sequence (DNA): TGTGCCAGCAGCGGAGACAGGGGGCGTTGGGAGACCCAGTACTTC.

The V and J genes are TRBV9 and TRBJ2-5, with D possibly TRBD1 on 6 matching bases. The ends were cut back, 4 bases at V and 0 bases at J, with 10 bases in the middle. In germline, CDR1 is SGDLS, CDR2 YYNGEE. This CDR3 contains 14 residues. The CDR3 reads CASSLTGNQETQYF. As DNA, the CDR3 is TGTGCCAGCAGCCTAACAGGGAACCAAGAGACCCAGTACTTC.

V usage is TRBV12-5 and J usage is TRBJ2-1; D unresolved. This CDR3 region has 16 residues. Germline V gene sequence: CDR1 LGHNT, CDR2 FRNRAP. Trimming removed 5 bases from V and 1 base from J, with 15 bases in between. The CDR3 here is CASGTAPAASYNEQFF. The CDR3, as DNA: TGTGCTAGTGGTACCGCCCCCGCGGCTTCCTACAATGAGCAGTTCTTC.

CDR3 coding DNA: TGTGCCACCAGCCCCGAGATGGTAGCGGGGGGGGAGGATACGCAGTATTTT. It is translated as CATSPEMVAGGEDTQYF. The chain has TRBV15 and TRBJ2-3; 11 bases fit TRBD2. From germline, CDR1 is LNHNV and CDR2 YYDKDF (reference sequence). The CDR3 runs 17 residues. With 5 bases clipped from V and 6 bases from J, the junction kept 13 bases outside the gene matches.

The chain has TRBV2 and TRBJ2-3; 7 positions match TRBD2. The CDR3 extends over 15 amino acids. Germline V gene sequence: CDR1 SNHLY, CDR2 FYNNEI. V gave up 5 bases and J gave up 2 bases; unmatched junction bases: 7. The CDR3: CASSSSGIITDTQYF. For the CDR3, the DNA is TGTGCCAGCAGTTCGAGCGGGATAATCACAGATACGCAGTATTTT.

CDR3 sequence (DNA): TGTGCCAGCAGCGTAGTCAGGGGCCCTGAAGCTTTCTTT. As protein: CASSVVRGPEAFF. The gene calls are TRBV9 and TRBJ1-1; D is possibly TRBD1 (6 bases). Per the germline V gene, CDR1 is SGDLS and CDR2 is YYNGEE. CDR3 length equals 13 residues. The V and J ends lost 0 bases and 6 bases respectively, with 9 bases between them.

The J gene is TRBJ2-7, the V gene TRBV4-1; 9 bases line up with TRBD1. This CDR3 has 18 amino acids. The trim removed 1 base at V and 6 bases at J, leaving 16 bases unmatched. The germline V gene encodes CDR1 MGHRA and CDR2 YSYEKL. CDR3 in DNA: TGCGCCAGCAGCCAAGTGACAGGGGGGGGGACTACCGGACCCGAGCAGTACTTC. Translating it yields CASSQVTGGGTTGPEQYF.

V and J are TRBV2 and TRBJ2-5; 8 bases are shared with TRBD2. The germline gives CDR1 SNHLY, CDR2 FYNNEI. The CDR3 has 15 residues. The J segment lost 3 bases and the V segment lost 4 bases, leaving 7 bases of the junction unmatched. CDR3 nucleotides: TGTGCCAGCAGTGCGGGGGGGCGAGAGGAAGAGACCCAGTACTTC. Residues: CASSAGGREEETQYF. Filled out from reference TRBV2 and TRBJ2-5, the complete variable domain reads EPEVTQTPSHQVTQMGQEVILRCVPISNHLYFYWYRQILGQKVEFLVSFYNNEISEKSEIFDDQFSVERPDGSNFTLKIRSTKLEDSAMYFCASSAGGREEETQYFGPGTRLLVL.